Detailed here is one TCR beta chain. No cognate antigen has been identified for it. Base-call qualities are not available, and no considerably larger clone is one nucleotide away. CDR1 LNHNV and CDR2 YYDKDF are derived from the germline V gene (reference sequence). Including cysteine and phenylalanine, the CDR3 has 18 amino acids. Only CDR3 DNA is held: 54 bases, read in frame from base 1. The junction shows trimming of 0 bases on V and 2 bases on J, plus 17 bases between the germline ends. The cohort comprised 666 healthy bone marrow donors. All cohort members were sampled while nominally healthy, although unrecorded immune exposures were likely present. The donor tested CMV seronegative and was one of the 352 seronegative cohort members. Each donor provided a peripheral blood sample, and peripheral blood mononuclear cells were used for TCR beta sequencing. Genomic DNA extraction from the blood cell samples was performed with the Qiagen DNeasy Blood Extraction Kit.

The sample is drawn from a study of cytomegalovirus exposure and HLA in healthy donors (dated by TCRdb to between 2016 and 2019). In the study overall: In an earlier analysis of around 540 of the donors, around 300 Gb of sequence data and 120 million or so unique TCR beta sequences from 150 million to 200 million T cells were reported. An early release covering roughly 600 HLA-typed donors comprised roughly 300 gigabases of sequencing data and 85 million to 100 million unique TCR sequences. Of the 300 to 500 genotyped donors, 75% to 85% were placed in the genetic ancestry cluster associated with self-reported Caucasian donors. The study aimed to test whether cataloging public T cell receptors could reveal signatures of past pathogen exposure. Using immunosequencing, the study profiled T cell repertoires from about 620 subjects and related those repertoires to cytomegalovirus serostatus. A separate validation cohort of over a hundred different subjects was used in addition to the approximately 640-subject first cohort. To predict cytomegalovirus infection status, the study combined high-throughput TCR immunosequencing, statistical association of individual TCRs with disease status, and machine learning. A later analysis re-analyzed previously published TCR beta repertoires from 666 donors and added high-resolution HLA genotyping to study TCR occurrence patterns. The later analysis used no new phenotypic data to find candidate immune exposures, relying instead on TCR beta sequences and their occurrence across donors. To decide whether each TCR beta V gene segment behaved as functional or pseudogenic, an earlier analysis of approximately 600 of the donors relied on high-throughput TCR beta sequencing. Donor age, sex, ethnicity and CMV serostatus were collected together with the repertoire data. Genome-wide SNP genotypes for about three fifths of the roughly 700 donors were used in a later genetic analysis, which treated that subset as a discovery cohort. Every discovery cohort repertoire had been produced on one sequencing platform. HLA typing included class I and class II loci at four-digit resolution. The number of donors typed differed by locus, with roughly 620-630 for A, B, C, DRB1 and DQB1, around 560 for DQA1, 600 to 610 for DPA1, and around 460 for DPB1. A handful of DR-DQ haplotypes were handled as single units for association and clustering because linkage in the cohort was strong. Among about 390 genotyped donors of the cohort, an average of about 240,000 unique TCR beta nucleotide sequences were sequenced per donor, roughly 20% of them non-productive. The study at large found these results: Because HLA typing was missing for some donors at each locus, association tests included only the typed subset. Linkage disequilibrium might explain the correlated functional status among segregating V segments, but an unknown experimental factor could not be ruled out. A group of highly shared sequence variants was considered likely to be a technical artifact of the sequencing pipeline. In a later genetic analysis, a missense DCLRE1C variant was associated with V-gene and J-gene trimming of TCR beta chains, and the association was replicated in an independent cohort. The classifier was reported to diagnose cytomegalovirus status with high specificity and sensitivity in both the original cohort and the validation cohort. A later analysis found that most CMV-associated TCR beta chains appeared HLA-restricted, with HLA associations seemingly driven largely by CMV exposure. A further reported finding was that TCR beta sequences accurately predicted the HLA-A and HLA-B alleles for most subjects in the first cohort. In the study, 164 TCR beta chains were listed as associated with cytomegalovirus. In a later analysis, TCR association rates were found to vary across HLA loci, with the most associated TCRs seen for DRB1 alleles and the fewest for HLA-C alleles. Some IMGT-functional V segments, including TRBV6-2 and TRBV6-3, could not be told apart with the 87-base-pair reads, so those segments were excluded. In this cohort, only TCR beta chains were sequenced, and detectable features were limited by the absence of alpha or paired-chain data. The only immune exposure information available for the cohort was CMV serostatus. Presence/absence analyses assumed roughly uniform sequencing depth across donors, an assumption that may not hold. A later analysis reported that several top co-occurrence clusters appeared linked to parvovirus B19, influenza, CMV and Epstein-Barr virus. Because counts were too low, roughly 16 rarely observed V segments, including chromosome 9 orphons, were excluded from the earlier analysis of 500 to 700 of the donors. An earlier analysis of approximately 540 of the donors showed that most TCR beta V segments appeared in productive rearrangements either about 87% or about 30% of the time, which broadly matched IMGT annotations. In vitro tests confirmed that a few of the cytomegalovirus-associated TCR beta chains recognize cytomegalovirus antigens. It was suggested by the authors that the approach could potentially be generalized to other disease states and immunological phenotypes. Most TCR sequences were seen in very few donors, while some public TCRs were found in many individuals. Strong co-occurrence of HLA alleles, especially DR and DQ, made assigning TCR associations to individual alleles difficult. At a false discovery rate of 0.05, a later analysis linked around 15,000 TCR beta sequences to specific HLA alleles. Compared with equally common non-associated chains, HLA-associated TCR beta chains in a later analysis were more clonally expanded and had lower generation probabilities. According to a later genetic analysis, donors in an Asian-associated ancestry cluster had fewer N-insertions in productive TCRs than the roughly 670-donor mean.

The library was generated by the immunoSEQ multiplex PCR assay. The multiplex PCR relied on a mix of 60 forward primers for TCR Vbeta segments and 13 reverse primers for TCR Jbeta segments. The CDR3 region of rearranged TCR beta genes was amplified from genomic DNA with a multiplex PCR assay. The Illumina HiSeq System was used to sequence the amplified TCR beta libraries as 87-base-pair reads. As for the original processing: A later analysis counted approximately 84 million unique TCR beta chains across the 550 to 750 repertoires, and some 11 million of these chains were shared by at least two donors. To remove PCR and sequencing errors, raw reads were error-corrected and collapsed into unique sequences using a nearest-neighbor algorithm that merged closely related sequences. CDR3 sequences were aligned to IMGT reference sequences to assign V, D and J gene segments. For a sequence to be retained, a match of at least six nucleotides to both a V gene segment and a J gene segment was required. A rearrangement was called productive if the CDR3 had no stop codons and remained in frame with V and J, and every other rearrangement was called non-productive. CDR3 was defined by IMGT convention, running from the second conserved V-encoded cysteine to the conserved J-encoded phenylalanine. In an earlier analysis of 500 to 650 of the donors, sequences lacking an unambiguous match to a single V gene segment were excluded. In an earlier analysis of 587 of the donors, a V segment was called functional when productive rearrangements were above 56.7%, and segregating when the standard deviation between donors exceeded 5%. A statistical classification framework was built for diagnosing cytomegalovirus status from the catalog of TCR beta chain sequences. In a later analysis, V and J genes were assigned by comparing TCR nucleotide sequences against IMGT/GENE-DB human TR gene sequences. The TCRdist pipeline was used in a later analysis to assign CDR3 sequences and most-parsimonious VDJ recombination scenarios. A later analysis defined each TCR beta chain by its CDR3 amino acid sequence plus V-gene family, and excluded reads lacking a unique V-gene family. A later analysis removed 592 highly shared, low-generation-probability nucleotide sequences to deal with suspected cross-contamination and a sequencing artifact. In a later analysis, a clonal expansion index for each public chain was calculated from normalized within-repertoire ranks of inferred template counts. A later analysis computed generation probabilities with a VDJ recombination model fitted to out-of-frame rearrangements, and checked the results against IGoR. A later analysis scored TCR-TCR, TCR-HLA and TCR-CMV co-occurrence with hypergeometric tests, applying a repertoire-size bias correction to TCR pairs. In a later analysis, false discovery rates were estimated by permuting HLA or CMV assignments 20 times. A later analysis grouped co-occurring TCRs with DBSCAN, adding TCRdist sequence similarity when clustering within HLA-allele-positive subsets. Co-occurrence clustering excluded repertoires with fewer than 30,000 or more than 120,000 public chains, plus five with anomalous nucleotide sharing. In its TCRdb copy, this immuneACCESS table keeps in-frame sequences only and misses some clones. Where compared with another copy, unresolved V genes explain less than half of these, and the others have no known cause. That table furnishes V, J and clone size, whereas the DNA furnished D and trimming. Recorded for this sample are about 200,000 clones; over 75% of them occurred a single time. Over 2% of the sample lies in the top ten.

The chain is encoded by TRBV15 joined to TRBJ1-3; perhaps TRBD1 is the D gene, with 5 bases matching. This clonotype originated in a woman between 50 and 59 years old in good health and CMV-seronegative. The sequencing input was PBMCs. The bases read TGTGCCACCAGCAGAGATTGGGGTTCCGGGACTCCTGGAAACACCATATATTTT. Its protein reads: CATSRDWGSGTPGNTIYF.